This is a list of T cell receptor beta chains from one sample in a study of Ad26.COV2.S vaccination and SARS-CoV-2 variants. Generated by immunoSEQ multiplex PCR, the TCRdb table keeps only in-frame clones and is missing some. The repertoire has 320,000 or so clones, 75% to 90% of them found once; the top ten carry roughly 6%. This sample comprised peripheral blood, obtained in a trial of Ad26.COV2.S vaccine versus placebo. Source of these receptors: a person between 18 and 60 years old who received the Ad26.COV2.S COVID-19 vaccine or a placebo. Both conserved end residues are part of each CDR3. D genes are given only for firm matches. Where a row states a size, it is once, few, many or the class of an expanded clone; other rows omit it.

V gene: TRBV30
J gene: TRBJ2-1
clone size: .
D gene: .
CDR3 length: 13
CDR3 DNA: TGTGCCTTTGGATGGGAGCGGTGGCATGAGCAGTTCTTC
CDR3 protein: CAFGWERWHEQFF

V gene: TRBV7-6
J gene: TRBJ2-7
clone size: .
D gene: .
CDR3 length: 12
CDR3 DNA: TGTGCCAGCAGCTTAGGGTCCTACGAGCAGTACTTC
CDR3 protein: CASSLGSYEQYF

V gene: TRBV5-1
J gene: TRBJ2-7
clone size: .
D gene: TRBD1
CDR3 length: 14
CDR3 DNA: TGCGCCAGCAGCTTGCAGGGACAGGACTACGAGCAGTACTTC
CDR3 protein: CASSLQGQDYEQYF

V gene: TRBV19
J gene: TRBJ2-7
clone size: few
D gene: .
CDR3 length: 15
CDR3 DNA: TGTGCCAGTAGTAGAACCTCACAGTACTCCTACGAGCAGTACTTC
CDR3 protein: CASSRTSQYSYEQYF

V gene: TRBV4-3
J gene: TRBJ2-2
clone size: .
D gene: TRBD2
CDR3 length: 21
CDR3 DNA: TGCGCCAGCAGCCAAGTAGTCCCGCTGACTAGCGGGAGCGGGGTGGCCGGGGAGCTGTTTTTT
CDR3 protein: CASSQVVPLTSGSGVAGELFF

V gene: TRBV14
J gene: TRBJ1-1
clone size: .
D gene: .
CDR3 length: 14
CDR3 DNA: TGTGCCAGCAGCCAAGTACCCGGTAACACTGAAGCTTTCTTT
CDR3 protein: CASSQVPGNTEAFF

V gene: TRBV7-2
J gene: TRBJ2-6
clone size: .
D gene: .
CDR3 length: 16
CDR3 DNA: TGTGCCAGCTCGAACCAGGGTCTACCTGGGGCCAACGTCCTGACTTTC
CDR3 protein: CASSNQGLPGANVLTF

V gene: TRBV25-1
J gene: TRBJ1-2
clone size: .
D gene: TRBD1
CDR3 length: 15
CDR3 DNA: TGTGCCAGCAGTGCCTCCAGGGACAGGGTGTTTGGCTACACCTTC
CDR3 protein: CASSASRDRVFGYTF

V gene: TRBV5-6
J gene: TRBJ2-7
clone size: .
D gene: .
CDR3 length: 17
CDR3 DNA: TGTGCCAGCAGCTTTCCCCCTCAGGGGCCTCTGGGGTGGGAGCAGTACTTC
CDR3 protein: CASSFPPQGPLGWEQYF

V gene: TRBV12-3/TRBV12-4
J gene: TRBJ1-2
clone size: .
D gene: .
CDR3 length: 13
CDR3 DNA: TGTGCCAGCAGTTCTTTTGGTTCAGGGGGCTACACCTTC
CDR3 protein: CASSSFGSGGYTF

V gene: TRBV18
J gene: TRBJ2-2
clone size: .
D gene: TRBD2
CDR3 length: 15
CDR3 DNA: TGTGCCAGCTCACCTCCGTTTAGCGGGAGCCGGGAGCTGTTTTTT
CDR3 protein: CASSPPFSGSRELFF

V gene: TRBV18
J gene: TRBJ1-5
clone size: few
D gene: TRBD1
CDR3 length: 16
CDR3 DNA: TGTGCCAGCTCACCCGGGACAGGGGGATCCAAACAGCCCCAGCATTTT
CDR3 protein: CASSPGTGGSKQPQHF

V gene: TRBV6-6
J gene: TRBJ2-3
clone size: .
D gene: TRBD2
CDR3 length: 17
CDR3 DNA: TGTGCCAGCAGTGGATCCGGGATAAGCGGGAAGGGTCATACGCAGTATTTT
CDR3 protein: CASSGSGISGKGHTQYF

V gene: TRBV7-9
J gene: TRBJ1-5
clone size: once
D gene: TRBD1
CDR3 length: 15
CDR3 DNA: TGTGCCAGCAGCTTCGGGACAGGGGTTAATCAGCCCCAGCATTTT
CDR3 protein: CASSFGTGVNQPQHF

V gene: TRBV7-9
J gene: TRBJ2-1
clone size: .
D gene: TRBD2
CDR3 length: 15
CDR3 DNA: TGTGCCAGCAGCTTTGTTCCTAGCGGGAGTTATGAGCAGTTCTTC
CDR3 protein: CASSFVPSGSYEQFF

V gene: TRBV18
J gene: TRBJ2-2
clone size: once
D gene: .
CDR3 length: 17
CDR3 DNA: TGTGCCAGCTCACCGTTGTCGCAGTACCCGGGGACCGGGGAGCTGTTTTTT
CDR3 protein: CASSPLSQYPGTGELFF

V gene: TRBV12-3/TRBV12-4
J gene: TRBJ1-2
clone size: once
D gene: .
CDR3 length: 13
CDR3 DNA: TGTGCCAGCAGTCAAACAGTCAACTATGGCTACACCTTC
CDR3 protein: CASSQTVNYGYTF

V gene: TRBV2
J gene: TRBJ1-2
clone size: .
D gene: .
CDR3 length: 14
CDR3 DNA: TGTGCCAGCAGTGTGCAGGGGTCCCACTATGGCTACACCTTC
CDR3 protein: CASSVQGSHYGYTF

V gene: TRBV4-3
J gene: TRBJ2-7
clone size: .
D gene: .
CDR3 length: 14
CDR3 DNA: TGCGCCAGCAGCCAAGAAGTGCGGGGCTACGAGCAGTACTTC
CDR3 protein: CASSQEVRGYEQYF

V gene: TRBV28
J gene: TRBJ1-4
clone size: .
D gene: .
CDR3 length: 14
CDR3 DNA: TGTGCCAGCGTCGCCAGGCGCTCTAATGAAAAACTGTTTTTT
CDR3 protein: CASVARRSNEKLFF

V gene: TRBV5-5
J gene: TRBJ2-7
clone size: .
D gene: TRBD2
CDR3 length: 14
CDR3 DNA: TGTGCCAGCAGTTACGACGGGACTAAGTTGGAGCAGTACTTC
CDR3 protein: CASSYDGTKLEQYF

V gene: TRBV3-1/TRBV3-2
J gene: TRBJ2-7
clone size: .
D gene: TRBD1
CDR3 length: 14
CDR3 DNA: TGTGCCAGCAGCGCCGGGACAGGGGGGCTCGAGCAGTACTTC
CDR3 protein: CASSAGTGGLEQYF

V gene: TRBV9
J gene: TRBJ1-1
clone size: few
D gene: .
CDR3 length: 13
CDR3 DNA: TGTGCCAGCAGCCCACGGGACCTTCAGGGGGCTTTCTTT
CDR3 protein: CASSPRDLQGAFF

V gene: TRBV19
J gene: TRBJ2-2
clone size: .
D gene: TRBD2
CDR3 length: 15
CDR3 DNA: TGTGCCAGTAGCCCGACTAGCGGGAGTACCGGGGAGCTGTTTTTT
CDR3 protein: CASSPTSGSTGELFF

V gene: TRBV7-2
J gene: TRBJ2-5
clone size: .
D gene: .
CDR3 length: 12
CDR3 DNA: TGTGCCAGCAGCTTAGGCCGGGAGACCCAGTACTTC
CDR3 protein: CASSLGRETQYF

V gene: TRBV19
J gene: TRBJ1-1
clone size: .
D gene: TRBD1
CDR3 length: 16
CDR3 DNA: TGTGCCAGTAGGACGACAGGGGGTTTTATGAACACTGAAGCTTTCTTT
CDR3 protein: CASRTTGGFMNTEAFF

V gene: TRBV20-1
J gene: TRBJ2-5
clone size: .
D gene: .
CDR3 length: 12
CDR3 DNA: TGCAGTGCTAGTCAAGACCGGGGCACCCAGTACTTC
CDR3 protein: CSASQDRGTQYF

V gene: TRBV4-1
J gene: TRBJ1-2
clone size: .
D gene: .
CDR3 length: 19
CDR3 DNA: TGCGCCAGCAGCCAAGAAGGCGCGGCTCCTGAGGCGATGGGGTATGGCTACACCTTC
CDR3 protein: CASSQEGAAPEAMGYGYTF

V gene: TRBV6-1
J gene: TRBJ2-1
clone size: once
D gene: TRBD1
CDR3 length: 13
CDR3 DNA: TGTGCCAGCAGGGCAGGGGGCCCATATGAGCAGTTCTTC
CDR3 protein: CASRAGGPYEQFF

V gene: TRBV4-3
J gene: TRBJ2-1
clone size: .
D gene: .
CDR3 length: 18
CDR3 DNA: TGCGCCAGCAGCCAAGATGCGCCGTGGAGAACGGAAGACAATGAGCAGTTCTTC
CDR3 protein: CASSQDAPWRTEDNEQFF

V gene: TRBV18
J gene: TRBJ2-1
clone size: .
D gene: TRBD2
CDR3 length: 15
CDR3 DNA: TGTGCCAGCTCACCACCGGGGACTAGCGGGAATGAGCAGTTCTTC
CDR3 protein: CASSPPGTSGNEQFF

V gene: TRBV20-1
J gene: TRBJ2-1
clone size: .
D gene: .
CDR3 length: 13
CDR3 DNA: TGCAGTGCTAGTCGGGGGCAGGATAATGAGCAGTTCTTC
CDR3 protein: CSASRGQDNEQFF

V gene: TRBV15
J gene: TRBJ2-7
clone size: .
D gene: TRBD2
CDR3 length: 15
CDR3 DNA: TGTGCCACCAGCAGAGGGGAGGGGCTAGGCTACGAGCAGTACTTC
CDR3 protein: CATSRGEGLGYEQYF

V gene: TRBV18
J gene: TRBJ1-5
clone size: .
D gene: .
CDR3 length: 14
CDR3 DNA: TGTGCCAGCTCACCGGACGCGAGCAATCAGCCCCAGCATTTT
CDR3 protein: CASSPDASNQPQHF

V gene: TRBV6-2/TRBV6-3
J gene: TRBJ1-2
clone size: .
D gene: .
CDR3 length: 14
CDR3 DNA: TGTGCCAGCAGCCAGACGATAGCTAACTATGGCTACACCTTC
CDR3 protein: CASSQTIANYGYTF

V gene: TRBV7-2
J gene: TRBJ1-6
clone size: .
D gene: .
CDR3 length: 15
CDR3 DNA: TGTGCCAGCAGCTTAGATTCTCGGGGTTATTCACCCCTCCACTTT
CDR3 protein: CASSLDSRGYSPLHF

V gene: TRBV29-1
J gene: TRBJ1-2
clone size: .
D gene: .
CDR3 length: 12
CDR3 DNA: TGCAGCGTCGCCCCCCAGGTCTATGGCTACACCTTC
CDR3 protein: CSVAPQVYGYTF

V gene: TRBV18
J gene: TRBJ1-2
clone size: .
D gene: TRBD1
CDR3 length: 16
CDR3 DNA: TGTGCCAGCTCACCACCCGGGACAGGGTTCAACTATGGCTACACCTTC
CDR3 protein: CASSPPGTGFNYGYTF

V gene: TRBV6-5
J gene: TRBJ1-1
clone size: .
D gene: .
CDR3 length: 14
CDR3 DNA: TGTGCCAGCAGAACTACAGGCTTGAACACTGAAGCTTTCTTT
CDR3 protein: CASRTTGLNTEAFF

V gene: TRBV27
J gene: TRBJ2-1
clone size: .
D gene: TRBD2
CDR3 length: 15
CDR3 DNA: TGTGCCAGCAGTTCAGCGGGGGGGCCTCGACGTGAGCAGTTCTTC
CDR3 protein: CASSSAGGPRREQFF

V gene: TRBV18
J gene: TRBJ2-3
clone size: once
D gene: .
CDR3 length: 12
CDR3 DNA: TGTGCCAGCTCACCGGAAACAGATACGCAGTATTTT
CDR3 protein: CASSPETDTQYF

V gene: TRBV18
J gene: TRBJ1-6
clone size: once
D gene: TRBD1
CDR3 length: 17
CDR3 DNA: TGTGCCAGCTCACCGCCTTCTTCCGGGACAGGCAATTCACCCCTCCACTTT
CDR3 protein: CASSPPSSGTGNSPLHF

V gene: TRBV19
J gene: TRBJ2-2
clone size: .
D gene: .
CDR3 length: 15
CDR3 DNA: TGTGCCAGTACCCCGGGGGTCTTGAACACCGGGGAGCTGTTTTTT
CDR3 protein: CASTPGVLNTGELFF

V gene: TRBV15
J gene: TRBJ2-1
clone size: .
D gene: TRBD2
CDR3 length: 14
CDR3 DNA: TGTGCCACCAGCAGAGCGGGGACTAGTTATCCCCAGTTCTTC
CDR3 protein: CATSRAGTSYPQFF

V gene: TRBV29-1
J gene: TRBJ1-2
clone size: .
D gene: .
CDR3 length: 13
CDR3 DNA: TGCAGCGTCGTGCGGAGGGCCGGCTATGGCTACACCTTC
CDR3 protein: CSVVRRAGYGYTF

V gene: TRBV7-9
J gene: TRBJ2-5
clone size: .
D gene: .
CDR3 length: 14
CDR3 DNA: TGTGCCAGCAGCTTAGGACATCTCGAAGAGACCCAGTACTTC
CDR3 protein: CASSLGHLEETQYF

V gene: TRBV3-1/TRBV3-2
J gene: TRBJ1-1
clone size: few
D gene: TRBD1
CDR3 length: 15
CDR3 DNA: TGTGCCAGCAGCCGGAGTGGGACAGGGGACACTGAAGCTTTCTTT
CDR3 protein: CASSRSGTGDTEAFF

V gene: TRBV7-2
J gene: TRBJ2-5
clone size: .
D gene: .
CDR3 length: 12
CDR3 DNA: TGTGCCAGCAGCTTGCCGTGGGAGACCCAGTACTTC
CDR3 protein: CASSLPWETQYF

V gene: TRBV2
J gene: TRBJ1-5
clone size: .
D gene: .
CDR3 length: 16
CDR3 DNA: TGTGCCAGCGCCTGGGGGATGACTTATAGCAATCAGCCCCAGCATTTT
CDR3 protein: CASAWGMTYSNQPQHF

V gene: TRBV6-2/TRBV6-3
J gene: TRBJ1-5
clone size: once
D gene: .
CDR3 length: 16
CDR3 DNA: TGTGCCAGCAGTTATTCCGGGGTAAAAAGCGATCAGCCCCAGCATTTT
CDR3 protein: CASSYSGVKSDQPQHF

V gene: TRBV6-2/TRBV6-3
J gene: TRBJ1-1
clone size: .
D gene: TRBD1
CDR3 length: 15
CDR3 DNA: TGTGCCAGCAGTTACCGGACAGGGCCTCACACTGAAGCTTTCTTT
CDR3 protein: CASSYRTGPHTEAFF

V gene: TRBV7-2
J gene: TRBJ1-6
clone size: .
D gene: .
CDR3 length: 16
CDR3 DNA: TGTGCCAGCAGCTTAAGTATGAGCTCCTATAATTCACCCCTCCACTTT
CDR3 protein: CASSLSMSSYNSPLHF

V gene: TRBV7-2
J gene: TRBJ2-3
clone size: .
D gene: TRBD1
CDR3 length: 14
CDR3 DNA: TGTGCCAGCAGCCCCGGGACAGGGGTATATACGCAGTATTTT
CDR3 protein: CASSPGTGVYTQYF